Each of the 21 T cell receptor beta chains below was sequenced from the same sample in a study of blood T cell repertoires in COVID-19. Sequenced by immunoSEQ multiplex PCR; TCRdb stores in-frame clones only, minus some. The sample has approximately 340,000 clones, 87% seen once. Sequenced: peripheral blood. Receptors originate from a man aged 30 to 45 with COVID-19, enrolled during active disease.

V usage is TRBV6-5 and J usage is TRBJ2-7, with 8 positions matching TRBD2. CDR1 and CDR2 (germline): MNHEY, SVGAGI. The junction had 7 bases not matched to a gene; V was cut back by 6 bases and J by 0 bases. The CDR3 has 15 amino acids. The CDR3 region is CASSAGGASSYEQYF. CDR3 DNA: TGTGCCAGCAGCGCCGGGGGGGCGAGCTCCTACGAGCAGTACTTC.

As for this clone: Other DNA sequences from this sample encode an identical CDR3 as well. The CDR3 nucleotides are TGTGCCAGCAGTTCCACAGGGGTCTCTGGAAACACCATATATTTT. Residues: CASSSTGVSGNTIYF. This chain connects TRBV9 to TRBJ1-3, with 7 bases identical to TRBD1. The CDR3 spans 15 residues. Germline CDR1 and CDR2: SGDLS and YYNGEE. With 5 bases clipped from V and 0 bases from J, the junction kept 5 bases outside the gene matches. Full variable domain (rest looked up from reference TRBV9 and TRBJ1-3): DSGVTQTPKHLITATGQRVTLRCSPRSGDLSVYWYQQSLDQGLQFLIQYYNGEERAKGNILERFSAQQFPDLHSELNLSSLELGDSALYFCASSSTGVSGNTIYFGEGSWLTVV.

CDR3 sequence: CATRATGGTDTQYF. Written as DNA, the CDR3 is TGTGCCACCAGGGCGACAGGGGGCACAGATACGCAGTATTTT. The rearrangement links TRBV24-1 to TRBJ2-3; 8 bases align to TRBD1. Germline V gene sequence: CDR1 KGHDR, CDR2 SFDVKD. The CDR3 runs 14 residues. The trim removed 7 bases at V and 1 base at J, leaving 3 bases unmatched.

This clone was counted once. J is TRBJ1-4 and V is TRBV18, with a tentative D call TRBD1 (5 bases). Germline V gene lookup returns CDR1 KGHSH and CDR2 LQKENI. V lost 3 bases to trimming and J lost 4 bases, with 12 bases between them. This CDR3 has 15 residues. CDR3 coding DNA: TGTGCCAGCTCACCCGGGACTGTACTTAATGAAAAACTGTTTTTT. This gives the protein CASSPGTVLNEKLFF.

This clone has only a few counts. The chain links TRBV24-1 to TRBJ1-1; the match to TRBD1 covers 9 bases. CDR1 and CDR2 (germline): KGHDR, SFDVKD. The CDR3 consists of 15 residues. V lost 2 bases and J lost 8; bases outside the gene matches: 8. As DNA, the CDR3 is TGTGCCACCAGTGATTCCTCATCCGGGACAGGGGAAGCTTTCTTT. This translates into CATSDSSSGTGEAFF.

The rearrangement joins TRBV24-1 to TRBJ2-1; D gene uncertain. The germline V gene has CDR1 KGHDR and CDR2 SFDVKD. V was clipped by 1 base and J by 6 bases, with 12 bases between them. The CDR3 length is 15 residues. CDR3 in amino acids: CATSDLPDYRNEQFF. Here the CDR3 DNA reads TGTGCCACCAGTGATTTACCAGATTACCGCAATGAGCAGTTCTTC.

The chain uses TRBV7-3 and TRBJ2-1; the D gene is possibly TRBD1 (6 bases). V was pared by 1 base and J by 4 bases, with 14 bases between. CDR3 length: 16 amino acids. In germline, CDR1 is SGHTA, CDR2 FQGTGA. CDR3 DNA: TGTGCCAGCAGCTTAAACGGGGCAGGGGAGTACAATGAGCAGTTCTTC. Translated, it gives CASSLNGAGEYNEQFF.

The chain links TRBV7-2 to TRBJ2-1; a weak D match, TRBD2 (6 bases). The CDR3 has 16 amino acids. Germline V lookup: CDR1 SGHTA, CDR2 FQGNSA. Trimming cost V 5 bases and J 4 bases, with 18 bases left between them. Written as DNA, the CDR3 is TGTGCCAGCAGCCCAACGGGCGGGATAGGATACAATGAGCAGTTCTTC. Translating it yields CASSPTGGIGYNEQFF.

The CDR3, as DNA: TGTGCCAGCAGTGAAGAGGGAGACCCAGTGGCAGATACGCAGTATTTT. This encodes CASSEEGDPVADTQYF. The rearrangement links TRBV2 to TRBJ2-3, with D possibly being TRBD2 (5 bases). The germline V gene encodes CDR1 SNHLY and CDR2 FYNNEI. V lost 1 base and J lost 4, with 15 bases in between. The length of the CDR3 is 16 residues.

This chain uses TRBV19 with TRBJ1-5; possibly TRBD1 for D (5 bases). The CDR3 covers 16 residues. Trimming removed 4 bases from V and 0 bases from J, with 13 bases in between. Germline lookup yields CDR1 LNHDA and CDR2 SQIVND (reference sequence). CDR3 region: CASSSWGGYSNQPQHF. CDR3 bases: TGTGCCAGTAGTAGTTGGGGGGGATATAGCAATCAGCCCCAGCATTTT. The full variable domain, in which reference TRBV19 and TRBJ1-5 provide the parts outside the CDR3, is DGGITQSPKYLFRKEGQNVTLSCEQNLNHDAMYWYRQDPGQGLRLIYYSQIVNDFQKGDIAEGYSVSREKKESFPLTVTSAQKNPTAFYLCASSSWGGYSNQPQHFGDGTRLSIL.

This clone has a single count. The V and J genes are TRBV6-6 and TRBJ1-2; D is unclear. The CDR3 contains 11 residues. Germline CDR1 MNHNY, CDR2 SVGAGI (reference sequence). V was pared by 7 bases and J by 6 bases, with 9 bases between. In DNA form, the CDR3 reads TGTGCCAGCATTAGCTCGGATGGCTACACCTTC. Encoded protein: CASISSDGYTF.

This chain uses TRBV7-9 with TRBJ1-6; 7 bases are shared with TRBD1. CDR3 length: 15 amino acids. In germline, CDR1 is SEHNR, CDR2 FQNEAQ (reference sequence). With 5 bases clipped from V and 6 bases from J, the junction kept 7 bases outside the gene matches. This chain's CDR3 is CASSPRQGPNSPLHF. The CDR3, as DNA: TGTGCCAGCAGCCCTCGACAGGGACCTAATTCACCCCTCCACTTT. Full variable domain (remainder filled in from reference TRBV7-9 and TRBJ1-6): DTGVSQNPRHKITKRGQNVTFRCDPISEHNRLYWYRQTLGQGPEFLTYFQNEAQLEKSRLLSDRFSAERPKGSFSTLEIQRTEQGDSAMYLCASSPRQGPNSPLHFGNGTRLTVT.

This sequence joins TRBV4-3 and TRBJ1-2; the match to TRBD1 covers 9 bases. CDR1 and CDR2 (germline): LGHNA, YSLEER. This CDR3 spans 18 amino acids. After removal of 0 bases from V and 4 bases from J, the junction contained 12 bases not matched to a gene. The CDR3 sequence: CASSQEQGQGTRSYGYTF. As DNA, the CDR3 is TGCGCCAGCAGCCAAGAGCAAGGACAGGGGACGCGAAGCTATGGCTACACCTTC.

This chain's CDR3 is CASSRRLAGRGEQYF. DNA of the CDR3: TGTGCCAGCAGCCGTCGACTAGCGGGACGCGGCGAGCAGTACTTC. The chain uses TRBV6-2 or TRBV6-3 and TRBJ2-7, with TRBD2 matching 11 bases. After removal of 6 bases from V and 6 bases from J, the junction contained 10 bases not matched to a gene. This CDR3 is 15 amino acids long. The germline V gene has CDR1 MNHEY and CDR2 SVGEGT.

DNA for the CDR3: TGTGCCAGCAGCTTAGGCGTAGGGCGGGGGAGGACGTACAATGAGCAGTTCTTC. Protein sequence: CASSLGVGRGRTYNEQFF. The rearrangement uses TRBV11-2 and TRBJ2-1, with 7 bases matching TRBD2. The CDR3 loop spans 18 amino acids. V was pared by 1 base and J by 4 bases, with 13 bases of the junction left unmatched. The V gene's germline CDR1 is SGHAT and CDR2 FQNNGV. Full variable domain (missing parts from reference TRBV11-2 and TRBJ2-1): EAGVAQSPRYKIIEKRQSVAFWCNPISGHATLYWYQQILGQGPKLLIQFQNNGVVDDSQLPKDRFSAERLKGVDSTLKIQPAKLEDSAVYLCASSLGVGRGRTYNEQFFGPGTRLTVL.

The chain joins TRBV20-1 to TRBJ2-2, with 10 nucleotides matching TRBD2. J was trimmed by 6 bases and V by 3 bases; bases with no gene match: 4. Germline CDR1 is DFQATT and CDR2 is SNEGSKA (reference sequence). The CDR3 consists of 14 residues. The CDR3 here is CSASPSGSPGELFF. The CDR3 DNA is TGCAGTGCTAGTCCTAGCGGGAGTCCCGGGGAGCTGTTTTTT.

This chain connects TRBV19 to TRBJ1-4; no definite D call. Germline V CDR1 and CDR2: LNHDA, SQIVND (reference sequence). V was trimmed by 0 bases and J by 7 bases, leaving 6 bases between them. The CDR3 loop spans 13 amino acids. This chain's CDR3 is CASSIDLPEKLFF. CDR3 coding DNA: TGTGCCAGTAGTATAGATCTCCCTGAAAAACTGTTTTTT.

This clone has a single count. V and J are TRBV27 and TRBJ1-2; a possible D gene is TRBD1 (5 bases). Trimming stripped 0 bases from V and 5 bases from J, with 13 bases between. Germline V gene sequence: CDR1 MNHEY, CDR2 SMNVEV (reference sequence). CDR3 length: 15 residues. The chain's CDR3 is CASSLSGTFNYGYTF. The CDR3 DNA reads TGTGCCAGCAGTTTATCTGGGACTTTCAATTATGGCTACACCTTC.

The rearrangement links TRBV5-4 to TRBJ2-5; 7 nucleotides align to TRBD1. There are 15 residues in the CDR3. Germline assignment: CDR1 SGHNT and CDR2 YYREEE (reference sequence). V was pared by 3 bases and J by 2 bases, with 7 bases of the junction left unmatched. Here the CDR3 reads CASSWITGVQETQYF. CDR3 DNA: TGTGCCAGCAGCTGGATCACAGGGGTTCAAGAGACCCAGTACTTC. Using reference TRBV5-4 and TRBJ2-5 for the parts outside the CDR3, the full variable domain is ETGVTQSPTHLIKTRGQQVTLRCSSQSGHNTVSWYQQALGQGPQFIFQYYREEENGRGNFPPRFSGLQFPNYSSELNVNALELDDSALYLCASSWITGVQETQYFGPGTRLLVL.

V and J are TRBV7-2 and TRBJ1-4; no definite D call. The CDR3 runs to 13 residues. The V end lost 5 bases, the J end lost 7 bases, and 11 bases lay between the germline ends. The germline CDR1 and CDR2 sequences are SGHTA and FQGNSA. The CDR3 nucleotides read TGTGCCAGCAGCCCCCCCGGTCGTGAAAAACTGTTTTTT. The encoded protein is CASSPPGREKLFF.

This clone showed up just once. This chain connects TRBV5-8 to TRBJ2-3, with TRBD2 as a possible D gene (5 bases). CDR1 is SGHTS, CDR2 YDEGEE, per germline. The CDR3 runs to 14 residues. Trimming cost V 0 bases and J 6 bases, with 11 bases left between them. The CDR3 sequence: CASSLAGFSDTQYF. The CDR3 DNA reads TGTGCCAGCAGCTTGGCGGGATTCTCGGATACGCAGTATTTT.